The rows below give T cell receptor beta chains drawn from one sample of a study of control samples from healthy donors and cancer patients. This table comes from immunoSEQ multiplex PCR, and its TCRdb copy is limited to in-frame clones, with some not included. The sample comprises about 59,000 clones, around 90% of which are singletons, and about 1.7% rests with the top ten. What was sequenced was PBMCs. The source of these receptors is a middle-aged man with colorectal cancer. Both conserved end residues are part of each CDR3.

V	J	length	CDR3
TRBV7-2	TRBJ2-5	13	CASSRTSKETQYF
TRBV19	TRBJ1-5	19	CASSPDFLVGRASNQPQHF
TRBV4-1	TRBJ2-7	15	CASSQADSASYEQYF
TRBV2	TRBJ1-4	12	CASSSQGEKLFF
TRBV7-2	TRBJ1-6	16	CASSLGSRGDRTPLHF
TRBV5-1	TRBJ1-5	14	CASSLGEGERPQHF
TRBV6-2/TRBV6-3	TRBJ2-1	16	CASSRGGTGFINEQFF
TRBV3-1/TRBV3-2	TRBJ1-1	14	CASSPRTVSTEAFF
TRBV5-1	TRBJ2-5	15	CASSLAGQGAETQYF
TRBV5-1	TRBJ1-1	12	CASSSGGTEAFF
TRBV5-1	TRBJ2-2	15	CASSLPDSGTGELFF
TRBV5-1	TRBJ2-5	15	CASSLEQMSQETQYF
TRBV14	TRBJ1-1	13	CASSQDRTARAFF
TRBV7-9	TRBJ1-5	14	CASSLVGSNQPQHF
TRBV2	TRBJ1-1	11	CASTVNTEAFF
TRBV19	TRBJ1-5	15	CASSNPAVGNQPQHF
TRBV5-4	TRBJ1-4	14	CASSFRGQGEKLFF